This T cell receptor (beta chain) derives from a study of OX40 agonist ivuxolimab in advanced cancers. Study details: Two cutaneous melanoma patients and one hepatocellular carcinoma patient, three in all, had partial responses.

A remark on this clone: Its antigen is unidentified.

Unmatched junction bases numbered 5, after V lost 1 base and J lost 6 bases. The CDR3 has 16 amino acids. Germline CDR1 MNHEY, CDR2 SMNVEV (reference sequence). The study's findings and limits: Mean expanded clone counts were higher in CD8+ than CD4+ T cells. The authors did not determine the antigen specificity of the expanded peripheral T cells.

Libraries were prepared by immunoSEQ multiplex PCR; TCRdb keeps only in-frame clonotypes and omits some of them. The data contain 70,000 to 80,000 clones, about 89% of them singletons. The V and J genes are TRBV27 and TRBJ2-7; TRBD2 matches at 14 bases. The sequencing here drew on CD4+ or CD8+ T cells sorted from blood, taken in a trial of the OX40 agonist ivuxolimab. The origin of this receptor is an adult with an advanced solid tumor such as melanoma, head and neck, liver or kidney cancer. CDR3 region: CASSLLAGLAGAEQYF. The CDR3 nucleotides are TGTGCCAGCAGTTTATTGGCGGGACTAGCGGGGGCCGAGCAGTACTTC.